The rows below give T cell receptor beta chains drawn from one sample of a study of blood T cell repertoires in COVID-19. The assay was immunoSEQ multiplex PCR, and TCRdb's table has in-frame clones only and misses some. This sample has 20,000 to 25,000 clones, with roughly 85% found just once. The specimen was peripheral blood. The receptors here all came from a human donor with active COVID-19. The donor label of this sample is uncertain. CDR3s include the opening cysteine and the closing phenylalanine or tryptophan. The D gene is left open where the match is weak. Clone size is stated in some rows and not others, as once, few, many or a class when expanded.

NA	NA	TRBV28	TRBJ2-3	CASSYPPRTDTQYF	TGTGCCAGCAGTTACCCCCCCCGGACAGATACGCAGTATTTT
NA	NA	TRBV30	TRBJ1-3	CAWSSPGARDGNTIYF	TGTGCCTGGTCGTCTCCAGGGGCTCGTGACGGAAACACCATATATTTT
NA	few	TRBV6-2/TRBV6-3	TRBJ1-5	CASSYLLISNQPQHF	TGTGCCAGCAGTTACCTGTTAATTAGCAATCAGCCCCAGCATTTT
TRBD1	NA	TRBV25-1	TRBJ1-4	CASGPGTGGNEKLFF	TGTGCCAGCGGCCCGGGGACAGGGGGTAATGAAAAACTGTTTTTT